A single T cell receptor beta chain is shown here with its context. The data derive from a study of PD-1 and CTLA-4 blockade in melanoma. Germline V lookup: CDR1 SGHRS, CDR2 YFSETQ. Deletions cut 4 bases from V and 0 bases from J, with 11 bases between. This CDR3 is 15 amino acids long. Assay used: immunoSEQ multiplex PCR; TCRdb lists only in-frame clones, some missing. Here the sample spans nearly 30,000 clones, about 89% being singletons. The chain couples TRBV5-1 to TRBJ1-3, with D perhaps TRBD1 (5 bases). The sequence derives from a human donor with melanoma. This specimen consisted of CD8+ T cells from peripheral blood, obtained before anti-PD-1 treatment. The CDR3 is CASSPGPNSGNTIYF. The CDR3 nucleotides are TGCGCCAGCAGCCCGGGACCGAACTCTGGAAACACCATATATTTT.